This TCR beta chain comes out of a study of beta chain features in type 1 diabetes. Study-level findings and limits: The study found moderately but significantly shorter TCRB CDR3s in all four CD4+ subsets of Type 1 diabetes patients.

Points on this clone: No antigen is known for it.

Germline CDR1 and CDR2: GTSNPN and SVGIG (reference sequence). This CDR3 comprises 13 residues. The junction had 3 bases not matched to a gene; V was cut back by 1 base and J by 6 bases. All of the isolated RNA was reverse transcribed, so expressed TCRB transcripts were sequenced. Assay: immunoSEQ multiplex PCR; the TCRdb copy retains only in-frame clones and omits some. The sample has more than 200,000 clones, roughly 16% seen once. The chain employs TRBV30 and TRBJ2-4; 7 bases fit TRBD2. The sequenced sample consisted of naive CD4+ T cells from blood. This sequence originates from a man aged 25 to 40 with type 1 diabetes. The CDR3 DNA reads as TGTGCCTGGAGTGGACTAGCAGCAAACATTCAGTACTTC. It yields the protein CAWSGLAANIQYF. The complete variable domain, with remaining parts taken from reference TRBV30 and TRBJ2-4, reads SQTIHQWPATLVQPVGSPLSLECTVEGTSNPNLYWYRQAAGRGLQLLFYSVGIGQISSEVPQNLSASRPQDRQFILSSKKLLLSDSGFYLCAWSGLAANIQYFGAGTRLSVL.